This TCR beta chain derives from a study of monozygotic twins with inflammatory bowel disease. UMIs bearing a 6-nucleotide sample barcode were added through template switching. For each CDR3 protein, TCRdb gives one entry from its re-call of the 5' RACE reads, without DNA. Found here are approximately 400,000 distinct CDR3 sequences; the top ten clones hold 2% to 3%. The CDR3 is made up of 13 amino acids. The germline gives CDR1 DFQATT, CDR2 SNEGSKA (reference sequence). General observations from the study: The authors could not tell different T cell subtypes apart. Possibly because of limited power, concordant and discordant twins showed no difference in repertoire similarity. Ultimately, a single strong signal or clonotype associated with IBD was not supported.

Worth noting for this clonotype: Its antigen is undetermined.

V is TRBV20-1 and J is TRBJ2-3; absent DNA, TCRdb's TRBD2 call cannot be checked. Specimen: blood. The receptor's source is a human donor with ulcerative colitis or Crohn's disease, or a healthy co-twin of an affected twin (not recorded which). CDR3 amino acids: CSPTGLVVATQYF.